This TCR beta chain derives from a study of blood T cell repertoires in COVID-19. In the study overall: Researchers got acute and convalescent COVID-19 samples from the United States, Italy and Spain. Nucleic acid was either cDNA or gDNA, and it came from T cells, B-cell-depleted T cells, or PBMCs.

While infection was still active, Seattle patients were enrolled and then followed longitudinally. Germline loops: CDR1 SGHNT, CDR2 YYREEE (reference sequence). The CDR3 runs 13 residues. V was trimmed by 6 bases and J by 0 bases, leaving 10 bases between them. Original analysis: Reference gene primer amplification gave nucleated cell count estimates. TCRdb's table, derived via immunoSEQ multiplex PCR, lists solely in-frame clones and lacks some. V and J calls and clone size are copied from that table; D and trimming were computed from the DNA. The data contain about 150,000 clones, roughly 84% of them singletons.

Sequenced sample: peripheral blood. This receptor was obtained from an elderly man with COVID-19, enrolled during active disease. The chain links TRBV5-4 to TRBJ2-7; D is perhaps TRBD2 (6 bases). The CDR3 region has the DNA TGTGCCAGCAAGCGGGCAGGCTCCTACGAGCAGTACTTC. Protein sequence: CASKRAGSYEQYF.